These T cell receptor beta chains were read from a single sample in a study of PD-L1 blockade in urothelial cancer. Sequencing was performed with immunoSEQ multiplex PCR; in TCRdb, only in-frame clones are kept and a portion is missing. The table lists fewer than 50,000 clones, 75% to 95% of them singletons. Sample: PBMCs, taken around atezolizumab (anti-PD-L1) treatment. These receptors all come from a man aged 70 or older with urothelial cancer. Both conserved end residues are part of each CDR3. A D gene is named only where the DNA matches it firmly. Size values are once, few and many counts, or a class for expanded clones, and some rows have none.

D,J,length,size,V,CDR3,DNA
TRBD1,TRBJ2-2,14,-,TRBV2,CASSGTGGTGELFF,TGTGCCAGCAGTGGGACAGGGGGCACCGGGGAGCTGTTTTTT
-,TRBJ2-7,15,-,TRBV7-9,CASSLADLADDEQYF,TGTGCCAGCAGCTTAGCGGACCTAGCCGACGACGAGCAGTACTTC
TRBD1,TRBJ1-3,14,-,TRBV28,CASSSRDSGNTIYF,TGTGCCAGCAGCTCCCGGGACAGTGGAAACACCATATATTTT
TRBD2,TRBJ2-7,15,once,TRBV19,CASSLPASGSDEQYF,TGTGCCAGTAGTCTCCCCGCTAGCGGGAGCGACGAGCAGTACTTC
TRBD2,TRBJ2-7,13,once,TRBV28,CASSPSGSYEQYF,TGTGCCAGCAGCCCCAGCGGGAGTTACGAGCAGTACTTC
TRBD2,TRBJ2-7,14,-,TRBV5-1,CASSPGLAGGEQYF,TGCGCCAGCAGCCCCGGACTAGCGGGAGGCGAGCAGTACTTC
TRBD1,TRBJ2-1,15,once,TRBV5-1,CASSEGDRGKDEQFF,TGCGCCAGCAGCGAAGGGGACAGGGGTAAAGATGAGCAGTTCTTC
TRBD2,TRBJ2-1,18,-,TRBV11-2,CASSLWIAIAGGDNEQFF,TGTGCCAGCAGCTTATGGATCGCGATAGCGGGAGGGGACAATGAGCAGTTCTTC
TRBD1,TRBJ2-6,17,-,TRBV15,CATHSSGTGAGANVLTF,TGTGCCACCCACAGCTCCGGGACAGGAGCTGGGGCCAACGTCCTGACTTTC
-,TRBJ2-1,14,-,TRBV5-4,CASSPGAATSEQFF,TGTGCCAGCAGCCCGGGCGCGGCAACTAGTGAGCAGTTCTTC
-,TRBJ2-7,14,once,TRBV28,CASSLDISAYEQYF,TGTGCCAGCAGCCTTGACATCTCCGCCTACGAGCAGTACTTC
-,TRBJ1-2,14,-,TRBV18,CASSPDLRDSGYTF,TGTGCCAGCTCACCTGACCTCAGGGATAGTGGCTACACCTTC
-,TRBJ2-5,15,once,TRBV4-2,CASSQDPGYEETQYF,TGTGCCAGCAGCCAAGATCCAGGTTACGAAGAGACCCAGTACTTC
TRBD2,TRBJ2-7,19,once,TRBV5-1,CASSLVPGLAGERAYEQYF,TGCGCCAGCAGCTTAGTCCCGGGACTAGCGGGAGAGAGGGCCTACGAGCAGTACTTC
TRBD1,TRBJ1-2,15,once,TRBV6-5,CASTRDSQANYGYTF,TGTGCCAGCACCCGGGACAGTCAAGCTAACTATGGCTACACCTTC
TRBD1,TRBJ2-7,15,-,TRBV27,CASSSTTGTGNEQYF,TGTGCCAGCAGCTCGACCACCGGGACAGGGAACGAGCAGTACTTC
-,TRBJ1-4,15,once,TRBV12-5,CASGLGLATNEKLFF,TGTGCTAGTGGTTTGGGCCTAGCAACTAATGAAAAACTGTTTTTT
TRBD2,TRBJ2-7,13,-,TRBV5-1,CASSLGGGDEQYF,TGCGCCAGCAGCTTGGGCGGGGGAGACGAGCAGTACTTC
-,TRBJ1-1,14,-,TRBV27,CASSPLGGKTEAFF,TGTGCCAGCAGTCCCCTGGGAGGGAAAACTGAAGCTTTCTTT
TRBD2,TRBJ2-1,14,-,TRBV28,CASSEGGRANEQFF,TGTGCCAGCAGTGAGGGCGGGAGGGCGAATGAGCAGTTCTTC
-,TRBJ2-5,13,once,TRBV5-4,CASSSTLKETQYF,TGTGCCAGCAGCTCGACTCTAAAAGAGACCCAGTACTTC
-,TRBJ2-2,16,-,TRBV9,CASSVASSRSPGELFF,TGTGCCAGCAGCGTAGCATCATCTAGGTCACCCGGGGAGCTGTTTTTT
TRBD1,TRBJ2-7,13,-,TRBV11-3,CASSLTGDYEQYF,TGTGCCAGCAGCTTAACAGGGGACTACGAGCAGTACTTC
-,TRBJ2-7,15,-,TRBV5-6,CASSPQSWSSYEQYF,TGTGCCAGCAGCCCGCAGAGTTGGAGCTCCTACGAGCAGTACTTC
TRBD1,TRBJ1-1,12,-,TRBV29-1,CSAATGVTEAFF,TGCAGCGCAGCCACAGGGGTCACTGAAGCTTTCTTT
TRBD1,TRBJ1-1,15,-,TRBV28,CASSSHRQGRTEAFF,TGTGCCAGCAGTTCTCACCGACAGGGTCGAACTGAAGCTTTCTTT
-,TRBJ2-7,11,-,TRBV20-1,CGGLISYEQYF,TGCGGGGGCCTCATCTCCTACGAGCAGTACTTC